These 13 T cell receptor beta chains came from one sample sequenced in a study of blood T cell repertoires in COVID-19 (dated by TCRdb to about 2020). To prepare the library, the immunoSEQ multiplex PCR assay was applied. The clones in this table, taken by TCRdb from immuneACCESS, are in-frame only. Not every clone is retained; where verified, under half of the shortfall comes from an unresolved V gene, and the cause of the rest is unknown. For this sample the table gives approximately 200,000 clones, of which roughly 87% were detected only once. Clones ranked in the top ten supply 2% to 2.5% of the sample. Sequencing was carried out using PBMCs or T cells enriched from blood (not recorded which). The receptors were gathered from a woman in her 30s who had recovered from COVID-19.

The chain uses TRBV6-5 and TRBJ1-1; weak D call: TRBD1 (6 bases). There are 14 residues in the CDR3. V was shortened by 5 bases and J by 1 base, with 11 bases between the two germline ends. Germline values: CDR1 MNHEY, CDR2 SVGAGI. The CDR3 here is CASSLQGPNTEAFF. CDR3 nucleotides: TGTGCCAGCAGTCTACAGGGTCCGAACACTGAAGCTTTCTTT.

V gene TRBV7-9 combines with J gene TRBJ1-2; TRBD1 might be the D (5 bases). The ends were cut back, 1 base at V and 1 base at J, with 10 bases in the middle. The CDR3 runs 15 residues. CDR1 and CDR2 from the germline V gene are SEHNR and FQNEAQ (reference sequence). In DNA, the CDR3 is TGTGCCAGCAGCTTAGGGTCGGGGGTTAACTATGGCTACACCTTC. Translation: CASSLGSGVNYGYTF.

The CDR3 reads CATRGPIQDGYTF. The CDR3, as DNA: TGTGCCACCAGGGGGCCAATACAGGATGGCTACACCTTC. This chain links TRBV24-1 with TRBJ1-2, with D possibly being TRBD1 (5 bases). V lost 7 bases to trimming and J lost 6 bases, with 14 bases between them. This CDR3 is built from 13 residues. In germline, CDR1 is KGHDR, CDR2 SFDVKD.

The chain employs TRBV9 and TRBJ1-3, with 8 bases identical to TRBD1. CDR3 size: 15 residues. Per the germline V gene, CDR1 is SGDLS and CDR2 is YYNGEE. J was trimmed by 3 bases and V by 3 bases; bases with no gene match: 5. For the CDR3, the DNA is TGTGCCAGCAGCGCGACAGGGGAAATTGGAAACACCATATATTTT. This encodes CASSATGEIGNTIYF.

V gene TRBV6-1 combines with J gene TRBJ2-2; TRBD2 agrees at 7 bases. Germline CDR1 MNHNS, CDR2 SASEGT. There are 17 residues in the CDR3. The V gene end was trimmed by 3 bases and the J gene end by 0 bases; junction bases not matched to a gene: 7. The CDR3: CASSEKGGGSNTGELFF. The CDR3 DNA follows: TGTGCCAGCAGTGAGAAGGGCGGGGGATCGAACACCGGGGAGCTGTTTTTT.

In the case of this clone: The junction does not match germline at one end; this may be a read error. The V and J genes are TRBV6-5 and TRBJ1-2, with 7 bases aligning to TRBD1. The CDR3 length is 13 residues. The germline V gene encodes CDR1 MNHEY and CDR2 SVGAGI. CDR3 sequence: CASSYANTGDQNF. The CDR3 DNA reads TGTGCCAGCAGTTACGCTAATACAGGGGACCAAAACTTC.

This clone has just one count. The J gene is TRBJ1-5, the V gene TRBV30, with unresolved D. Germline CDR1 GTSNPN, CDR2 SVGIG (reference sequence). V dropped 1 base and J dropped 0 bases, with 19 bases sitting between them. The CDR3 covers 18 residues. In nucleotides, the CDR3 is TGTGCCTGGAGTGGTGGCAAACAGTCAGATCGTAGCAATCAGCCCCAGCATTTT. Translation: CAWSGGKQSDRSNQPQHF.

The chain uses TRBV6-2 or TRBV6-3 and TRBJ2-7, with 7 nucleotides matching TRBD1. The CDR3 sequence is 17 residues long. The germline CDR1 and CDR2 sequences are MNHEY and SVGEGT. V lost 6 bases to trimming and J lost 5 bases; unmatched junction nucleotides: 19. CDR3 protein: CASSAQGGDRKSHEQYF. CDR3 DNA: TGTGCCAGCAGCGCACAAGGGGGCGATCGAAAAAGCCACGAGCAGTACTTC.

This clone was observed a handful of times. This rearrangement joins TRBV5-8 to TRBJ2-2, with 11 bases fitting TRBD2. Germline assignment: CDR1 SGHTS and CDR2 YDEGEE. CDR3 size: 16 residues. The V segment lost 5 bases and the J segment 8 bases; nucleotides outside the gene matches: 11. The CDR3 coding sequence is TGTGCCAGCAGGCAACTAGCGGGAGCTTCTTTTGGGGAGCTGTTTTTT. Protein product: CASRQLAGASFGELFF.

This clone was detected only once. The chain joins TRBV30 to TRBJ2-3, with 7 positions matching TRBD2. CDR3 length: 15 amino acids. V trimming: 4 bases; J trimming: 1 base; junction bases outside the gene matches: 8. The germline CDR1 and CDR2 sequences are GTSNPN and SVGIG (reference sequence). DNA for the CDR3: TGTGCCTGGAAAGGGAGGGGCGTGGGCACAGATACGCAGTATTTT. This gives the protein CAWKGRGVGTDTQYF.

This chain links TRBV7-2 with TRBJ1-3; D is perhaps TRBD1 (5 bases). Trimming stripped 5 bases from V and 0 bases from J, with 14 bases between. Germline CDR1 and CDR2: SGHTA and FQGNSA. The CDR3 is made up of 16 amino acids. CDR3 sequence: CASSLGALNSGNTIYF. In DNA form, the CDR3 reads TGTGCCAGCAGCCTAGGGGCCTTAAACTCTGGAAACACCATATATTTT.

This clone was recorded once. The V gene is TRBV9, the J gene TRBJ2-2; 7 nucleotides align to TRBD2. The V gene end was trimmed by 3 bases and the J gene end by 1 base; junction bases not matched to a gene: 6. Germline V lookup: CDR1 SGDLS, CDR2 YYNGEE. The CDR3 consists of 16 residues. The CDR3 sequence is CASSGRGERNTGELFF. DNA of the CDR3: TGTGCCAGCAGCGGCCGGGGGGAGAGGAACACCGGGGAGCTGTTTTTT.

This chain links TRBV7-9 with TRBJ1-5; 7 bases align to TRBD1. This CDR3 has 14 amino acids. After removal of 6 bases from V and 1 base from J, the junction contained 3 bases not matched to a gene. CDR1 and CDR2 (germline): SEHNR, FQNEAQ (reference sequence). The CDR3 reads CASRPGGSNQPQHF. As DNA, the CDR3 is TGTGCCAGCAGACCAGGGGGAAGCAATCAGCCCCAGCATTTT.